These 30 T cell receptor beta chains were all obtained from the same sample, sequenced in a study of shared clonotypes between healthy human individuals. Generated by immunoSEQ multiplex PCR, the TCRdb table keeps only in-frame clones and is missing some. The data contain millions of clones, 93% of them seen just once; the ten biggest clones take up around 0.4%. The material sequenced was naive CD4+ T cells from PBMCs. Noted subset: CD45RA+ positively selected. Source of these receptors: a man aged 18 to 35 in good health. Some clones in this sample may be carry-over from other donors' samples.

The chain has TRBV5-1 and TRBJ1-1; D might be TRBD1 (5 bases). CDR1 is SGHRS, CDR2 YFSETQ, per germline. V was cut by 5 bases and J by 5 bases, with 22 bases left in between. The CDR3 length is 16 residues. CDR3: CASSSTGATLRTEAFF. The CDR3 DNA sequence: TGCGCCAGCAGTTCTACCGGGGCCACCTTAAGGACTGAAGCTTTCTTT.

The CDR3 spells CASSRRDRFQPQHF. The CDR3 region has the DNA TGTGCCAGCAGCCGACGGGACAGATTTCAGCCCCAGCATTTT. The chain is built from TRBV28 and TRBJ1-5, with 7 bases lining up with TRBD1. V lost 6 bases to trimming and J lost 6 bases; unmatched junction nucleotides: 8. Germline CDR1 reads MDHEN; CDR2 reads SYDVKM. This CDR3 is built from 14 residues.

The chain recombines TRBV4-1 with TRBJ2-7; TRBD1 agrees at 7 bases. Germline CDR1 MGHRA, CDR2 YSYEKL. CDR3 length equals 14 residues. With 3 bases clipped from V and 3 bases from J, the junction kept 5 bases outside the gene matches. The CDR3 loop is CASSQADRNYEQYF. The CDR3 coding sequence is TGCGCCAGCAGCCAGGCGGACAGGAACTACGAGCAGTACTTC.

Notes on this clone: The sample contains more than one DNA sequence encoding this CDR3. The J gene is TRBJ2-6, the V gene TRBV7-9, with D perhaps TRBD1 (5 bases). The length of the CDR3 is 17 residues. CDR1 is SEHNR and CDR2 is FQNEAQ in the germline V gene (reference sequence). The ends were cut back, 3 bases at V and 0 bases at J, with 12 bases in the middle. CDR3 sequence reads: CASSLGTGYSGANVLTF. As DNA, the CDR3 is TGTGCCAGCAGCTTGGGAACAGGATACTCTGGGGCCAACGTCCTGACTTTC.

The chain links TRBV7-9 to TRBJ2-7; D ambiguous. CDR1 is SEHNR, CDR2 FQNEAQ, per germline (reference sequence). This CDR3 is 11 amino acids long. Trimming cost V 1 base and J 8 bases, with 6 bases left between them. As DNA, the CDR3 is TGTGCCAGCAGCTTAGGCGGCCAGCAGTACTTC. Translating it yields CASSLGGQQYF.

In its sample, this clone was seen once. The V gene is TRBV7-2, the J gene TRBJ2-1; 12 positions agree with TRBD2. V lost 6 bases, J lost 0 bases, and 9 bases stayed unmatched. The germline CDR1 and CDR2 sequences are SGHTA and FQGNSA. CDR3 length equals 18 residues. CDR3 loop: CASRRGTSGFSSYNEQFF. CDR3 nucleotide sequence: TGTGCCAGCAGGCGGGGGACTAGCGGGTTCAGCTCCTACAATGAGCAGTTCTTC.

The chain is built from TRBV11-3 and TRBJ2-1, with a tentative D call TRBD2 (7 bases). CDR3 length: 12 residues. V dropped 2 bases and J dropped 11 bases, with 10 bases sitting between them. The V gene's germline CDR1 is SGHNT and CDR2 YENEEA. CDR3 residues: CASSLNGGQQFF. The CDR3 DNA follows: TGTGCCAGCAGCTTAAACGGGGGGCAGCAGTTCTTC.

V and J are TRBV9 and TRBJ2-1; 7 bases are shared with TRBD1. CDR1 is SGDLS, CDR2 YYNGEE, per germline. Trimming removed 5 bases from V and 2 bases from J; junction bases left unmatched: 1. This CDR3 spans 13 amino acids. CDR3 loop: CASSGTAYNEQFF. DNA of the CDR3: TGTGCCAGCAGTGGGACAGCCTACAATGAGCAGTTCTTC.

The rearrangement links TRBV6-5 to TRBJ2-3; the match to TRBD2 covers 15 bases. V shed 7 bases, J shed 9 bases, and the junction held 8 bases outside the gene matches. The CDR3 has 15 residues. Germline lookup yields CDR1 MNHEY and CDR2 SVGAGI. The DNA of the CDR3 is TGTGCCAGCAACGAAAGAGGACTAGCGGGAGGGACGCAGTATTTT. Translated: CASNERGLAGGTQYF.

A note on this clone: The sample carries other DNA sequences with the same CDR3. The chain links TRBV5-1 to TRBJ2-5; D call uncertain. The germline V gene has CDR1 SGHRS and CDR2 YFSETQ. This CDR3 has 12 amino acids. Trimming left V 2 bases short and J 4 bases short, with 6 bases between. The CDR3 here is CASSFELETQYF. CDR3 nucleotide sequence: TGCGCCAGCAGCTTCGAACTAGAGACCCAGTACTTC. The whole variable domain, remainder taken from reference TRBV5-1 and TRBJ2-5, is KAGVTQTPRYLIKTRGQQVTLSCSPISGHRSVSWYQQTPGQGLQFLFEYFSETQRNKGNFPGRFSGRQFSNSRSEMNVSTLELGDSALYLCASSFELETQYFGPGTRLLVL.

The rearrangement links TRBV5-1 to TRBJ2-2; D is tentatively TRBD1 or TRBD2 (6 bases each). V was shortened by 1 base and J by 5 bases, with 15 bases between the two germline ends. Germline V gene data show CDR1 as SGHRS and CDR2 as YFSETQ. The CDR3 spans 16 residues. This CDR3 is CASSLLGGAWTGELFF. In nucleotides, the CDR3 is TGCGCCAGCAGCTTGCTGGGGGGCGCATGGACCGGGGAGCTGTTTTTT.

The chain couples TRBV5-8 to TRBJ2-7; possible D gene TRBD2, 5 bases. From germline, CDR1 is SGHTS and CDR2 YDEGEE. The length of the CDR3 is 15 residues. V was shortened by 4 bases and J by 0 bases, with 14 bases between the two germline ends. The CDR3 loop is CASSLWTRSSYEQYF. CDR3 bases: TGTGCCAGCAGCCTCTGGACTCGGAGCTCCTACGAGCAGTACTTC.

CDR3 residues: CASSPTSGLTSNTGELFF. The CDR3 DNA reads as TGTGCCAGCTCACCAACTAGCGGACTCACGTCGAACACCGGGGAGCTGTTTTTT. The V and J genes are TRBV18 and TRBJ2-2; TRBD2 agrees at 8 bases. Germline values: CDR1 KGHSH, CDR2 LQKENI. The CDR3 is made up of 18 amino acids. After removal of 2 bases from V and 0 bases from J, the junction contained 8 bases not matched to a gene.

This clone was picked up one time. The CDR3 spells CSARLAGGADTQYF. The CDR3 DNA sequence: TGCAGCGCCCGACTAGCCGGAGGAGCAGATACGCAGTATTTT. The rearrangement joins TRBV29-1 to TRBJ2-3; 7 bases line up with TRBD2. V dropped 7 bases and J dropped 4; count of bases not matched to a gene: 11. This CDR3 has 14 residues. Per germline, CDR1 SQVTM and CDR2 ANQGSEA.

The rearrangement joins TRBV25-1 to TRBJ2-7; D remains ambiguous. Trimming cost V 3 bases and J 0 bases, with 12 bases left between them. This CDR3 has 15 amino acids. Germline values: CDR1 MGHDK, CDR2 SYGVNS. The CDR3 DNA reads as TGTGCCAGCAGTGATGTCTCCGCTGGCTCCTACGAGCAGTACTTC. It encodes CASSDVSAGSYEQYF.

This chain uses TRBV28 with TRBJ1-1, with TRBD1 matching 8 bases. The CDR3 extends over 15 amino acids. V was clipped by 5 bases and J by 1 base; unmatched bases: 6. CDR1 and CDR2 (germline): MDHEN, SYDVKM. CDR3 DNA sequence: TGTGCCAGCAGTCCCCAGGACAGGGAGAACACTGAAGCTTTCTTT. It is translated as CASSPQDRENTEAFF.

The chain is built from TRBV19 and TRBJ1-4; unclear D gene. With 6 bases removed from V and 0 bases from J, the gap between germline ends came to 8 bases. This CDR3 spans 14 amino acids. The germline CDR1 and CDR2 sequences are LNHDA and SQIVND (reference sequence). The chain's CDR3 is CASSGLATNEKLFF. The CDR3 region has the DNA TGTGCCAGTAGCGGACTCGCAACTAATGAAAAACTGTTTTTT.

The chain couples TRBV30 to TRBJ2-6, with a possible D match to TRBD2 (5 bases). The CDR3 sequence is 13 residues long. Germline assignment: CDR1 GTSNPN and CDR2 SVGIG (reference sequence). V lost 7 bases to trimming and J lost 1 base, with 8 bases between them. The CDR3 spells CASGSSGANVLTF. In nucleotides, the CDR3 is TGTGCCTCGGGAAGTTCTGGGGCCAACGTCCTGACTTTC.

The CDR3 nucleotides are TGTGCCAGCAGCCAAGGGGGGGAAACAGGAGGCCGCCATGGACGGGAGACCCAGTACTTC. It codes for CASSQGGETGGRHGRETQYF. The chain uses TRBV4-2 and TRBJ2-5, with a tentative D call TRBD2 (6 bases). The CDR3 loop spans 20 amino acids. The germline V gene encodes CDR1 LGHNA and CDR2 YNFKEQ. V lost 1 base, J lost 5 bases, and 29 bases lay in between.

The chain recombines TRBV30 with TRBJ2-4; 13 nucleotides align to TRBD2. The CDR3 totals 15 residues. Germline CDR1 reads GTSNPN; CDR2 reads SVGIG (reference sequence). V dropped 8 bases and J dropped 1; count of bases not matched to a gene: 5. Here the CDR3 DNA reads TGTGCCACTAGCGGGAGGGTCGTTGCCAAAAACATTCAGTACTTC. Translated, it gives CATSGRVVAKNIQYF. Filled out from reference TRBV30 and TRBJ2-4, the complete variable domain reads SQTIHQWPATLVQPVGSPLSLECTVEGTSNPNLYWYRQAAGRGLQLLFYSVGIGQISSEVPQNLSASRPQDRQFILSSKKLLLSDSGFYLCATSGRVVAKNIQYFGAGTRLSVL.

The V and J genes are TRBV27 and TRBJ2-7; D not resolved. V gave up 4 bases and J gave up 3 bases, with 16 bases separating them. Germline CDR1 is MNHEY and CDR2 is SMNVEV (reference sequence). This CDR3 is built from 15 residues. The CDR3 region has the DNA TGTGCCAGCAGTTCCGTCCCCCTGGCAATCTACGAGCAGTACTTC. The encoded protein is CASSSVPLAIYEQYF.

A word on this clone: Other DNA sequences from this sample encode an identical CDR3 as well. The gene calls are TRBV5-1 and TRBJ1-5; perhaps TRBD1 as D (5 bases). The CDR3 covers 14 residues. V lost 2 bases and J 4 bases, leaving 10 bases between the germline ends. From germline, CDR1 is SGHRS and CDR2 YFSETQ. For the CDR3, the DNA is TGCGCCAGCAGCTTAGGGCCAGGGAATCAGCCCCAGCATTTT. It is translated as CASSLGPGNQPQHF. Using reference TRBV5-1 and TRBJ1-5 for the parts outside the CDR3, the full variable domain is KAGVTQTPRYLIKTRGQQVTLSCSPISGHRSVSWYQQTPGQGLQFLFEYFSETQRNKGNFPGRFSGRQFSNSRSEMNVSTLELGDSALYLCASSLGPGNQPQHFGDGTRLSIL.

The chain joins TRBV27 to TRBJ1-1, with 7 nucleotides matching TRBD1. The V gene's germline CDR1 is MNHEY and CDR2 SMNVEV (reference sequence). This CDR3 is 15 amino acids long. Losses at the gene ends were 4 bases for V and 5 bases for J; bases not matched to a gene: 10. The CDR3 sequence is CASSSEGASETEAFF. CDR3 nucleotide sequence: TGTGCCAGCAGTTCGGAGGGGGCGTCTGAGACTGAAGCTTTCTTT.

This chain links TRBV6-6 with TRBJ1-2; 7 positions agree with TRBD1. V gave up 1 base and J gave up 5 bases; unmatched junction bases: 7. Germline loops: CDR1 MNHNY, CDR2 SVGAGI (reference sequence). The CDR3 is 15 residues long. The CDR3 region has the DNA TGTGCCAGCAGTTACTACCGACAGGGAGCGTATGGCTACACCTTC. The encoded protein is CASSYYRQGAYGYTF.

This chain connects TRBV14 to TRBJ2-5, with 7 bases that match TRBD2. CDR1 and CDR2 (germline): SGHDN, FVKESK. The V and J ends lost 3 bases and 7 bases, in that order; junction bases with no gene match: 11. The CDR3 has 15 residues. The CDR3 region has the DNA TGTGCCAGCAGCCAGACGGGAGGCGTTGTAGGGACCCAGTACTTC. Translation gives CASSQTGGVVGTQYF. Based on the CDR3 plus reference TRBV14 and TRBJ2-5, the full variable domain is EAGVTQFPSHSVIEKGQTVTLRCDPISGHDNLYWYRRVMGKEIKFLLHFVKESKQDESGMPNNRFLAERTGGTYSTLKVQPAELEDSGVYFCASSQTGGVVGTQYFGPGTRLLVL.

Comments on this clone: This same CDR3 is encoded by further DNA sequences in the sample. V usage is TRBV6-5 and J usage is TRBJ1-2; D may be TRBD1 (5 bases). Germline CDR1 MNHEY, CDR2 SVGAGI. V shed 2 bases and J shed 6 bases, with 10 bases lying between them. There are 13 residues in the CDR3. The CDR3 spells CASSYTGGNGYTF. DNA of the CDR3: TGTGCCAGCAGTTACACGGGGGGGAATGGCTACACCTTC.

The chain carries TRBV5-1 and TRBJ1-1, with TRBD1 as a possible D gene (5 bases). The CDR3 extends over 14 amino acids. V lost 7 bases, J lost 1 base, and 14 bases lay in between. Germline V lookup: CDR1 SGHRS, CDR2 YFSETQ. CDR3 coding DNA: TGCGCCAGCGCGGTGGGGCAGGAGAACACTGAAGCTTTCTTT. Translated: CASAVGQENTEAFF.

V and J are TRBV5-1 and TRBJ2-1; D is perhaps TRBD2 (6 bases). With 0 bases removed from V and 13 bases from J, the gap between germline ends came to 17 bases. The CDR3 has 14 amino acids. Germline V gene lookup returns CDR1 SGHRS and CDR2 YFSETQ. The CDR3 loop reads CASSLEGRGQGQFF. In nucleotides, the CDR3 is TGCGCCAGCAGCTTGGAGGGGCGGGGTCAGGGCCAGTTCTTC.

The chain recombines TRBV30 with TRBJ1-2; D perhaps matches TRBD1 (5 bases). V shed 0 bases and J shed 7 bases, with 9 bases lying between them. In germline, CDR1 is GTSNPN, CDR2 SVGIG (reference sequence). The CDR3 consists of 12 residues. DNA of the CDR3: TGTGCCTGGAGTGTACTAAGGGGTGGCTACACCTTC. Translation gives CAWSVLRGGYTF.

V usage is TRBV27 and J usage is TRBJ1-2; 7 bases agree with TRBD1. V gave up 7 bases and J gave up 4 bases; unmatched junction bases: 12. This CDR3 is 15 amino acids long. CDR1 and CDR2 (germline): MNHEY, SMNVEV (reference sequence). CDR3 sequence reads: CASTPQGGRTYGYTF. The CDR3 region has the DNA TGTGCCAGCACCCCTCAGGGGGGTAGGACCTATGGCTACACCTTC.